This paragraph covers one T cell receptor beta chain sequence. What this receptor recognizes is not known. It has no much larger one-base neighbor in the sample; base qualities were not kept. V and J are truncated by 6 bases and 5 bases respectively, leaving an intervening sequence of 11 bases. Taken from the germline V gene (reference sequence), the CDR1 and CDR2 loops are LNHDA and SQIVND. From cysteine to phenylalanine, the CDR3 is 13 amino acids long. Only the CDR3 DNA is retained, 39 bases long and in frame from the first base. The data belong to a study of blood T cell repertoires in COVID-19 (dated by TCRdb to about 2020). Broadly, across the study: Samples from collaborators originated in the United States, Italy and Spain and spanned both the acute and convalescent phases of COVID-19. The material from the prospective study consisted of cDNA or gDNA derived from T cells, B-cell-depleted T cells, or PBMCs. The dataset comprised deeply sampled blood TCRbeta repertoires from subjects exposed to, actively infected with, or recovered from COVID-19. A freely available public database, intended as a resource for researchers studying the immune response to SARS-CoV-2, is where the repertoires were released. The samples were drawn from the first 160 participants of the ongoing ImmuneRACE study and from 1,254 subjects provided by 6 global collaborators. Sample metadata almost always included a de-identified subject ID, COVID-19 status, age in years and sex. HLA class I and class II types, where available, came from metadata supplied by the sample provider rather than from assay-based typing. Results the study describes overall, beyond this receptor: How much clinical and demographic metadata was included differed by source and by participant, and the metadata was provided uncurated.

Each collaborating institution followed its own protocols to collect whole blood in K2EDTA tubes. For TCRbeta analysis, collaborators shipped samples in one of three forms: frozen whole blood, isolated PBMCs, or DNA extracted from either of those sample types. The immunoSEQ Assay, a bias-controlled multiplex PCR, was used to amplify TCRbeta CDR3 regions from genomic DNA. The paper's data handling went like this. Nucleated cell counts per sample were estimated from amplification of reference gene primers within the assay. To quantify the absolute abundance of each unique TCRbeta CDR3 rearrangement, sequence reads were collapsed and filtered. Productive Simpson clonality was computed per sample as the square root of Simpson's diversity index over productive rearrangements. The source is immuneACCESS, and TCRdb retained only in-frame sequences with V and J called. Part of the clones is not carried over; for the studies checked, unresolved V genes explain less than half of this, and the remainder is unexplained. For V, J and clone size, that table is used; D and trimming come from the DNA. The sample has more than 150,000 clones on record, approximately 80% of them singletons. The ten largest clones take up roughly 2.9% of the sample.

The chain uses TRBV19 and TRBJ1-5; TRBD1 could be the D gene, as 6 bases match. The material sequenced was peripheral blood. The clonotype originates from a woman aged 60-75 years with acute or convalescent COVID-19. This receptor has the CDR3 CASRNREDQPQHF. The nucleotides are TGTGCCAGTAGGAACAGGGAAGATCAGCCCCAGCATTTT.